Shown below are 25 T cell receptor beta chains from a single sample sequenced in a study of T-cell memory formation after mild COVID-19. TCRdb re-analysed the 5' RACE reads in MiXCR, keeping a single row per CDR3 protein. The sample includes 400,000 to 450,000 distinct CDR3 sequences, about 20% of them seen just once. The source material was PBMCs or a T cell subset sorted from them (not recorded which). All receptors come from a man younger than 30 who had mild COVID-19 (a few samples of this study predate the infection). Cell type and time point are not known.

The chain combines TRBV4-3 with TRBJ2-5, with 7 bases aligning to TRBD2. Germline CDR1 LGHNA, CDR2 YSLEER. Unmatched junction bases numbered 6, after V lost 2 bases and J lost 3 bases. This CDR3 region has 15 residues. DNA of the CDR3: TGCGCCAGCAGCCAATGGACTAGGAGGGAAGAGACCCAGTACTTC. Residues: CASSQWTRREETQYF.

The chain links TRBV7-3 to TRBJ2-3; D call uncertain. The CDR3 sequence is 17 residues long. Germline-derived CDR1 and CDR2 are SGHTA and FQGTGA. V was pared by 0 bases and J by 2 bases, with 15 bases between. CDR3 loop: CASSLTAHSKTTDTQYF. The CDR3 DNA reads as TGTGCCAGCAGCTTAACGGCCCACAGCAAAACCACAGATACGCAGTATTTT. Combining the CDR3 with reference TRBV7-3 and TRBJ2-3 gives the whole variable domain GAGVSQTPSNKVTEKGKYVELRCDPISGHTALYWYRQSLGQGPEFLIYFQGTGAADDSGLPNDRFFAVRPEGSVSTLKIQRTERGDSAVYLCASSLTAHSKTTDTQYFGPGTRLTVL.

This rearrangement joins TRBV11-1 to TRBJ2-5; weak D call: TRBD1 (6 bases). The length of the CDR3 is 12 residues. The ends were cut back, 8 bases at V and 5 bases at J, with 12 bases in the middle. Germline values: CDR1 SGHAT, CDR2 FQDESV (reference sequence). The CDR3 reads CASGGHPETQYF. The CDR3 DNA reads as TGTGCCAGCGGGGGACATCCGGAGACCCAGTACTTC.

This chain joins TRBV10-3 and TRBJ2-5; D is perhaps TRBD2 (6 bases). With 6 bases removed from V and 5 bases from J, the gap between germline ends came to 19 bases. The germline CDR1 and CDR2 sequences are ENHRY and SYGVKD. The CDR3 length is 15 residues. CDR3 sequence: CAISPSMGGGETQYF. The CDR3 nucleotides read TGTGCCATCAGCCCGTCCATGGGAGGTGGGGAGACCCAGTACTTC.

The chain has TRBV5-1 and TRBJ1-3; no definite D call. With 5 bases removed from V and 0 bases from J, the gap between germline ends came to 21 bases. The CDR3 has 18 amino acids. CDR1 and CDR2 from the germline V gene are SGHRS and YFSETQ. The CDR3 DNA reads as TGCGCCAGCAGTTTGCAGCCCGGCCCATCCTCCTCTGGAAACACCATATATTTT. Amino acids: CASSLQPGPSSSGNTIYF.

The chain has TRBV6-2 or TRBV6-3 and TRBJ1-5; D call uncertain. Trimming left V 5 bases short and J 5 bases short, with 13 bases between. CDR1 and CDR2 (germline): MNHEY, SVGEGT. CDR3 length: 14 residues. The CDR3 sequence: CASSGTGGYQPQHF. DNA of the CDR3: TGTGCCAGCAGTGGTACGGGCGGCTATCAGCCCCAGCATTTT.

This clonotype has a handful of counts. The chain employs TRBV10-3 and TRBJ2-5; possibly TRBD2 for D (5 bases). The CDR3 consists of 14 residues. Germline V gives CDR1 ENHRY, CDR2 SYGVKD. V lost 3 bases and J 1 base, leaving 9 bases between the germline ends. The CDR3 nucleotides are TGTGCCATCAGTGACTCGGGAAGCCAAGAGACCCAGTACTTC. This gives the protein CAISDSGSQETQYF.

This chain uses TRBV6-5 with TRBJ1-2; 9 positions agree with TRBD1. CDR1 and CDR2 from the germline V gene are MNHEY and SVGAGI. The CDR3 is made up of 16 amino acids. The junction had 8 bases not matched to a gene; V was cut back by 2 bases and J by 4 bases. In DNA, the CDR3 is TGTGCCAGCAGTTACGCGGGACAGGGTGTGCCCTATGGCTACACCTTC. Translating gives CASSYAGQGVPYGYTF.

This sequence joins TRBV27 and TRBJ1-5; D gene unclear. The CDR3 spans 13 residues. Germline lookup yields CDR1 MNHEY and CDR2 SMNVEV (reference sequence). Trimming removed 2 bases at V and 7 bases at J, with 9 bases between. The DNA of the CDR3 is TGTGCCAGCAGTTTAAGGGTTAGGCAGCCCCAGCATTTT. Its translation is CASSLRVRQPQHF.

Many counts were recorded for this clonotype. The chain uses TRBV7-2 and TRBJ2-1, with D possibly matching TRBD1 (6 bases). V was cut by 7 bases and J by 0 bases, with 10 bases left in between. This CDR3 has 14 residues. From germline, CDR1 is SGHTA and CDR2 FQGNSA. CDR3 amino acids: CASTKGGSYNEQFF. DNA of the CDR3: TGTGCCAGCACCAAAGGGGGCTCCTACAATGAGCAGTTCTTC. Drawing the rest from reference TRBV7-2 and TRBJ2-1, the complete variable domain is GAGVSQSPSNKVTEKGKDVELRCDPISGHTALYWYRQSLGQGLEFLIYFQGNSAPDKSGLPSDRFSAERTGGSVSTLTIQRTQQEDSAVYLCASTKGGSYNEQFFGPGTRLTVL.

The chain is built from TRBV4-1 and TRBJ2-3; D may be TRBD2 (5 bases). V gave up 6 bases and J gave up 2 bases, with 15 bases separating them. CDR1 MGHRA and CDR2 YSYEKL come from the germline V gene. The CDR3 is 15 residues long. The CDR3 protein is CASRARILDTDTQYF. CDR3 DNA: TGCGCCAGCAGGGCGAGAATACTAGACACAGATACGCAGTATTTT.

This clonotype has more than one count but fewer than ten. The rearrangement joins TRBV9 to TRBJ1-2; TRBD1 aligns across 11 bases. Unmatched junction bases numbered 8, after V lost 3 bases and J lost 1 base. Germline V gives CDR1 SGDLS, CDR2 YYNGEE. This CDR3 has 17 amino acids. The CDR3 DNA reads TGTGCCAGCAGCGACGGGACAGGGGGATCTGGTAACTATGGCTACACCTTC. This codes for CASSDGTGGSGNYGYTF.

This clonotype was observed a few times. The J gene is TRBJ2-2, the V gene TRBV5-1; D is unclear. Trimming removed 1 base at V and 5 bases at J, with 12 bases between. This CDR3 is built from 15 residues. Per the germline V gene, CDR1 is SGHRS and CDR2 is YFSETQ. CDR3 sequence: CASSLLSLGTGELFF. For the CDR3, the DNA is TGCGCCAGCAGCTTGCTGTCTCTTGGGACCGGGGAGCTGTTTTTT.

The rearrangement links TRBV5-1 to TRBJ2-7; 8 positions match TRBD2. This CDR3 is built from 16 residues. V was pared by 5 bases and J by 0 bases, with 10 bases of the junction left unmatched. Per germline, CDR1 SGHRS and CDR2 YFSETQ. As DNA, the CDR3 is TGCGCCAGCAGTACCTACCGCGGGGGGTCCTCCTACGAGCAGTACTTC. It is translated as CASSTYRGGSSYEQYF.

This clonotype has more than one count but fewer than ten. The CDR3 region has the DNA TGCGCCAGCAGCTTGGCGACTAGCGGGGGCAATGAGCAGTTCTTC. The encoded protein is CASSLATSGGNEQFF. The chain recombines TRBV5-1 with TRBJ2-1, with 12 bases lining up with TRBD2. J gave up 6 bases and V 0 bases, and 1 base lay outside the gene matches. The germline CDR1 and CDR2 sequences are SGHRS and YFSETQ. The CDR3 is 15 residues long. The variable domain in full, completed from reference TRBV5-1 and TRBJ2-1, reads KAGVTQTPRYLIKTRGQQVTLSCSPISGHRSVSWYQQTPGQGLQFLFEYFSETQRNKGNFPGRFSGRQFSNSRSEMNVSTLELGDSALYLCASSLATSGGNEQFFGPGTRLTVL.

The genes are TRBV28 and TRBJ2-5, with D perhaps TRBD2 (6 bases). The CDR3 runs 14 residues. Germline V lookup: CDR1 MDHEN, CDR2 SYDVKM. The germline V and J ends were trimmed by 6 bases and 3 bases, with 14 bases remaining between them. The CDR3 nucleotides are TGTGCCAGCAGCCCGGAGGGGCGGGAAGAGACCCAGTACTTC. It codes for CASSPEGREETQYF.

Worth noting for this clonotype: A much more abundant neighbour one base away suggests this may be a read error. The J gene is TRBJ1-5, the V gene TRBV7-2; D ambiguous. This CDR3 is built from 14 residues. Germline CDR1 is SGHTA and CDR2 is FQGNSA. CDR3 nucleotide sequence: TGTGCCAGCAGCTTATCAGGTTTCAATCAGCCCAAGCATTTT. It codes for CASSLSGFNQPKHF.

The chain combines TRBV7-9 with TRBJ1-1; possible D gene TRBD1, 6 bases. Germline values: CDR1 SEHNR, CDR2 FQNEAQ (reference sequence). The CDR3 has 14 residues. V gave up 4 bases and J gave up 5 bases, with 14 bases separating them. CDR3 sequence reads: CASSSWTVRTEAFF. CDR3 DNA sequence: TGTGCCAGCAGCTCCTGGACAGTGCGGACTGAAGCTTTCTTT.

This clonotype was observed at least ten times. The chain joins TRBV20-1 to TRBJ1-1; D remains unclear. Trimming shortened V by 2 bases and J by 3 bases, and 7 bases separated the two germline ends. CDR3 length equals 12 residues. From germline, CDR1 is DFQATT and CDR2 SNEGSKA (reference sequence). The CDR3 nucleotides read TGCAGTGCTAGAAGGCGTGACACTGAAGCTTTCTTT. It is translated as CSARRRDTEAFF.

This rearrangement joins TRBV20-1 to TRBJ1-2, with a possible D match to TRBD1 (5 bases). CDR3 length: 12 residues. CDR1 is DFQATT and CDR2 is SNEGSKA in the germline V gene (reference sequence). V lost 0 bases and J lost 8, with 10 bases in between. CDR3: CSARDRGFGYTF. The CDR3, as DNA: TGCAGTGCTAGAGACCGGGGGTTCGGCTACACCTTC.

This clonotype was seen once. The chain couples TRBV11-2 to TRBJ2-4; D is tentatively TRBD1 or TRBD2 (6 bases each). The CDR3 extends over 18 amino acids. Germline V gives CDR1 SGHAT, CDR2 FQNNGV. V was clipped by 5 bases and J by 0 bases, with 20 bases between them. The CDR3 DNA follows: TGTGCCAGCAGCCTCCGTGGGGCGGGGACACTAGCCAAAAACATTCAGTACTTC. Translated: CASSLRGAGTLAKNIQYF.

This clonotype appeared a few times. The chain employs TRBV20-1 and TRBJ2-5; 12 nucleotides line up with TRBD2. The CDR3 contains 16 residues. Germline CDR1 and CDR2: DFQATT and SNEGSKA (reference sequence). The J segment lost 5 bases and the V segment lost 0 bases, leaving 7 bases of the junction unmatched. The CDR3: CSARDLLAGGRETQYF. CDR3 nucleotide sequence: TGCAGTGCTAGAGATCTGCTAGCGGGGGGGCGTGAGACCCAGTACTTC.

This clonotype came up a few times. This chain joins TRBV4-2 and TRBJ1-6; D is undetermined. This CDR3 spans 17 amino acids. Between the trimmed V and J ends, which lost 3 bases and 4 bases, there was a span of 16 bases. CDR1 is LGHNA and CDR2 is YNFKEQ in the germline V gene. The DNA for the CDR3 is TGTGCCAGCAGCCAGTCTACCCCTGAGCTTTATAATTCACCCCTCCACTTT. Its translation: CASSQSTPELYNSPLHF.

The V call is TRBV5-1, the J call TRBJ1-3; D is ambiguous. The CDR3 runs 17 residues. CDR1 SGHRS and CDR2 YFSETQ come from the germline V gene. The V and J ends lost 0 bases and 0 bases respectively, with 13 bases between them. The CDR3 coding sequence is TGCGCCAGCAGCTTGGAGCGGAGAACCCACTCTGGAAACACCATATATTTT. This sequence encodes CASSLERRTHSGNTIYF.

This clonotype was seen a few times. The chain employs TRBV7-8 and TRBJ2-1; possibly TRBD1 or TRBD2 for D (5 bases each). This CDR3 is 16 amino acids long. V lost 5 bases and J lost 6, with 20 bases in between. The germline gives CDR1 SGHVS, CDR2 FQNEAQ. The CDR3 nucleotides read TGTGCCAGCAGCGACGTTGGGGCTAGCTTAGGCAATGAGCAGTTCTTC. It is translated as CASSDVGASLGNEQFF.